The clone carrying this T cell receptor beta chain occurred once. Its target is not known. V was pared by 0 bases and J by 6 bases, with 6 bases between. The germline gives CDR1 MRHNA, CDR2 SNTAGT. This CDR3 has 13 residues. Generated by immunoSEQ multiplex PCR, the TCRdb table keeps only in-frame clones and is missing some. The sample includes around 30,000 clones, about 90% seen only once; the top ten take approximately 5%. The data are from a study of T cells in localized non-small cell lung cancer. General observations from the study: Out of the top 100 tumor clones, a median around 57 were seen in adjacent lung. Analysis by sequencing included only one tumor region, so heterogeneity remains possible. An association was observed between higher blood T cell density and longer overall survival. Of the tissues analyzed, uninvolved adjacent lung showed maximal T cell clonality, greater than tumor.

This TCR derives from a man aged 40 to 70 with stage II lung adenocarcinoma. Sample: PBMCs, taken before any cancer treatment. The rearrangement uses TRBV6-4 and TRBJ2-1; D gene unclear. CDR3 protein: CASSDSHFNEQFF. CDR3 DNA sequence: TGTGCCAGCAGTGACTCGCATTTCAATGAGCAGTTCTTC.